The 19 T cell receptor beta chains below were found in one sample sequenced in a study of post-analysis software for immune sequencing data. Study conclusions and caveats: Patients used several TRBV segments, including TRBV5-6, TRBV5-1 and TRBV20-1, more often than controls.

These receptors' targets are unknown. Unique molecular identifiers featured in each of the TCR beta cDNA libraries. TCRdb independently ran MiXCR on the PCR reads; one entry per CDR3 protein. The repertoire holds about 820,000 distinct CDR3 sequences, with roughly 58% as singletons. Sequencing was done on a sample of blood. These receptors all stem from a girl aged 5-17 years with multiple sclerosis.

This clonotype has more than one count but fewer than ten. The chain employs TRBV24-1 and TRBJ2-1; 12 bases are a match to TRBD1. CDR1 and CDR2 from the germline V gene are KGHDR and SFDVKD. J gave up 5 bases and V 4 bases, and 5 bases lay outside the gene matches. The CDR3 length is 16 residues. CDR3 region: CATSDSGTGGHNEQFF. DNA for the CDR3: TGTGCCACCAGTGACTCCGGGACAGGGGGCCACAATGAGCAGTTCTTC.

This chain joins TRBV5-1 and TRBJ2-1; 7 bases are a match to TRBD2. V trimming: 0 bases; J trimming: 1 base; junction bases outside the gene matches: 4. Germline CDR1 is SGHRS and CDR2 is YFSETQ. This CDR3 contains 16 residues. Written as DNA, the CDR3 is TGCGCCAGCAGCTTGGTTTGGGGAGGGTCCTACAATGAGCAGTTCTTC. This translates into CASSLVWGGSYNEQFF.

The chain carries TRBV29-1 and TRBJ2-1, with 14 positions matching TRBD2. There are 14 residues in the CDR3. Germline V lookup: CDR1 SQVTM, CDR2 ANQGSEA. The V and J ends lost 2 bases and 7 bases, in that order; junction bases with no gene match: 1. CDR3 DNA sequence: TGCAGCGTTGAAAGGACTAGCGGGAGGAATGAGCAGTTCTTC. Its translation is CSVERTSGRNEQFF.

This clonotype has only a few counts. This chain connects TRBV12-3 or TRBV12-4 to TRBJ1-2; D perhaps matches TRBD1 (6 bases). Trimming left V 3 bases short and J 3 bases short, with 8 bases between. This CDR3 has 13 amino acids. The CDR3 spells CASSFRQDYGYTF. CDR3 DNA sequence: TGTGCCAGCAGTTTTCGACAGGACTATGGCTACACCTTC.

The V call is TRBV6-6, the J call TRBJ2-1; possible D gene TRBD2, 7 bases. This CDR3 contains 15 residues. From germline, CDR1 is MNHNY and CDR2 SVGAGI (reference sequence). V lost 7 bases and J 7 bases, leaving 20 bases between the germline ends. CDR3 DNA sequence: TGTGCCAGCACCCTAAGGGGGAGGGCTCTAAATGAGCAGTTCTTC. Translating gives CASTLRGRALNEQFF.

This clonotype was counted between two and nine times. The J gene is TRBJ2-5, the V gene TRBV7-2; 11 nucleotides match TRBD2. This CDR3 contains 17 residues. Germline-derived CDR1 and CDR2 are SGHTA and FQGNSA. V shed 0 bases and J 4 bases; nucleotides not matched to a gene: 7. CDR3 DNA: TGTGCCAGCAGCTTAGCGTACGGACTAGCGGGTGGAGAGACCCAGTACTTC. It translates to CASSLAYGLAGGETQYF.

There are many counts of this clonotype. The chain carries TRBV6-5 and TRBJ2-5; 9 nucleotides align to TRBD1. The CDR3 is made up of 13 amino acids. CDR1 and CDR2 (germline): MNHEY, SVGAGI. With 5 bases clipped from V and 4 bases from J, the junction kept 2 bases outside the gene matches. CDR3 in DNA: TGTGCCAGCAGTAGGACAGGGGCAGAGACCCAGTACTTC. Translating it yields CASSRTGAETQYF.

The rearrangement uses TRBV5-1 and TRBJ2-3; maybe TRBD1 (6 bases). Germline assignment: CDR1 SGHRS and CDR2 YFSETQ. The CDR3 consists of 13 residues. Deletions cut 4 bases from V and 5 bases from J, with 11 bases between. The DNA of the CDR3 is TGCGCCAGCAGCATGGACAGACAAGATACGCAGTATTTT. This gives the protein CASSMDRQDTQYF. The variable domain in full, with the rest retrieved from reference TRBV5-1 and TRBJ2-3, is KAGVTQTPRYLIKTRGQQVTLSCSPISGHRSVSWYQQTPGQGLQFLFEYFSETQRNKGNFPGRFSGRQFSNSRSEMNVSTLELGDSALYLCASSMDRQDTQYFGPGTRLTVL.

Only one count was recorded for this clonotype. The chain combines TRBV6-5 with TRBJ2-2, with D hard to call. Germline V gene lookup returns CDR1 MNHEY and CDR2 SVGAGI. The CDR3 is 15 residues long. The ends were cut back, 2 bases at V and 7 bases at J, with 14 bases in the middle. The CDR3 region is CASSYDPPRIGELFF. CDR3 sequence (DNA): TGTGCCAGCAGTTACGACCCTCCTAGAATCGGGGAGCTGTTTTTT.

This clonotype was observed a few times. This chain links TRBV5-1 with TRBJ2-4, with TRBD2 matching 13 bases. Trimming at V came to 4 bases and at J to 0 bases, leaving 10 bases not matched to a gene. Germline V lookup: CDR1 SGHRS, CDR2 YFSETQ. This CDR3 is built from 19 residues. The CDR3 spells CASSPGTSGVSLAKNIQYF. In DNA form, the CDR3 reads TGCGCCAGCAGCCCGGGGACTAGCGGGGTGAGCCTAGCCAAAAACATTCAGTACTTC.

V is TRBV28 and J is TRBJ2-1, with unresolved D. Trimming removed 2 bases at V and 0 bases at J, with 8 bases between. This CDR3 contains 15 residues. Germline V lookup: CDR1 MDHEN, CDR2 SYDVKM. The CDR3 bases are TGTGCCAGCAGTTTACCGGGCAGCTCCTACAATGAGCAGTTCTTC. Translation: CASSLPGSSYNEQFF.

In this sample, this clonotype turned up a few times. The V and J genes are TRBV30 and TRBJ1-2, with D possibly TRBD1 on 6 matching bases. V shed 5 bases and J shed 2 bases, with 18 bases lying between them. Germline CDR1 and CDR2: GTSNPN and SVGIG (reference sequence). The CDR3 extends over 15 amino acids. The CDR3 nucleotides are TGTGCCTGGCGCGTCGGGGCCAGGGGAAACTATGGCTACACCTTC. Translating gives CAWRVGARGNYGYTF.

This clonotype came up once. The germline gene is not matched at one end of the junction; a read error may be the cause. The rearrangement links TRBV7-9 to TRBJ1-1, with TRBD1 identical over 10 bases. Germline loops: CDR1 SEHNR, CDR2 FQNEAQ (reference sequence). This CDR3 has 14 residues. The CDR3 nucleotides are TGTGCCAACAGCTCCAGACAGGGGGCTACTCGGGCTTTCTTT. Translating gives CANSSRQGATRAFF.

The chain couples TRBV7-9 to TRBJ2-1; 10 bases are shared with TRBD2. The CDR3 totals 18 residues. CDR1 SEHNR and CDR2 FQNEAQ come from the germline V gene (reference sequence). Germline trimming cut 1 base from V and 8 bases from J; bases unmatched to any gene: 14. The chain's CDR3 is CASSLVVAGGGHGYEQFF. CDR3 DNA: TGTGCCAGCAGCTTAGTCGTAGCGGGGGGCGGGCACGGATATGAGCAGTTCTTC.

This chain uses TRBV2 with TRBJ2-6, with 7 bases aligning to TRBD1. CDR1 SNHLY and CDR2 FYNNEI come from the germline V gene. CDR3 length: 13 amino acids. The V segment lost 9 bases and the J segment 2 bases; nucleotides outside the gene matches: 1. CDR3 residues: CARDRPGANVLTF. In nucleotides, the CDR3 is TGTGCCAGGGACAGGCCTGGGGCCAACGTCCTGACTTTC.

The V and J genes are TRBV20-1 and TRBJ2-7; TRBD1 agrees at 9 bases. CDR3 length: 14 amino acids. The junction had 7 bases not matched to a gene; V was cut back by 4 bases and J by 3 bases. Looked up from germline, CDR1 is DFQATT and CDR2 is SNEGSKA (reference sequence). CDR3 protein: CSAMDRGVFYEQYF. The CDR3 nucleotides read TGCAGTGCTATGGACAGGGGCGTTTTCTACGAGCAGTACTTC.

The chain recombines TRBV20-1 with TRBJ1-5; D not certain. The CDR3 has 15 residues. The V gene lost 0 bases and the J gene lost 2 bases, with 11 bases spanning the gap. CDR1 and CDR2 (germline): DFQATT, SNEGSKA (reference sequence). CDR3 sequence: CSARDEGSGNQPQHF. As DNA, the CDR3 is TGCAGTGCTAGAGACGAGGGTTCGGGCAATCAGCCCCAGCATTTT.

This clonotype showed up just a few times. V is TRBV20-1 and J is TRBJ2-5, with 9 nucleotides matching TRBD1. Germline CDR1 and CDR2: DFQATT and SNEGSKA (reference sequence). The CDR3 consists of 15 residues. Losses at the gene ends were 1 base for V and 2 bases for J; bases not matched to a gene: 5. Here the CDR3 DNA reads TGCAGTGCTAGAGGGACAGGGGATGTGCAAGAGACCCAGTACTTC. It specifies CSARGTGDVQETQYF.

The chain links TRBV4-1 to TRBJ1-5, with a tentative D call TRBD1 (6 bases). V was cut by 1 base and J by 2 bases, with 12 bases left in between. Germline assignment: CDR1 MGHRA and CDR2 YSYEKL. This CDR3 is 16 amino acids long. Written as DNA, the CDR3 is TGCGCCAGCAGCCAAGGTCCTGGGGGCGGCAATCAGCCCCAGCATTTT. It translates to CASSQGPGGGNQPQHF.